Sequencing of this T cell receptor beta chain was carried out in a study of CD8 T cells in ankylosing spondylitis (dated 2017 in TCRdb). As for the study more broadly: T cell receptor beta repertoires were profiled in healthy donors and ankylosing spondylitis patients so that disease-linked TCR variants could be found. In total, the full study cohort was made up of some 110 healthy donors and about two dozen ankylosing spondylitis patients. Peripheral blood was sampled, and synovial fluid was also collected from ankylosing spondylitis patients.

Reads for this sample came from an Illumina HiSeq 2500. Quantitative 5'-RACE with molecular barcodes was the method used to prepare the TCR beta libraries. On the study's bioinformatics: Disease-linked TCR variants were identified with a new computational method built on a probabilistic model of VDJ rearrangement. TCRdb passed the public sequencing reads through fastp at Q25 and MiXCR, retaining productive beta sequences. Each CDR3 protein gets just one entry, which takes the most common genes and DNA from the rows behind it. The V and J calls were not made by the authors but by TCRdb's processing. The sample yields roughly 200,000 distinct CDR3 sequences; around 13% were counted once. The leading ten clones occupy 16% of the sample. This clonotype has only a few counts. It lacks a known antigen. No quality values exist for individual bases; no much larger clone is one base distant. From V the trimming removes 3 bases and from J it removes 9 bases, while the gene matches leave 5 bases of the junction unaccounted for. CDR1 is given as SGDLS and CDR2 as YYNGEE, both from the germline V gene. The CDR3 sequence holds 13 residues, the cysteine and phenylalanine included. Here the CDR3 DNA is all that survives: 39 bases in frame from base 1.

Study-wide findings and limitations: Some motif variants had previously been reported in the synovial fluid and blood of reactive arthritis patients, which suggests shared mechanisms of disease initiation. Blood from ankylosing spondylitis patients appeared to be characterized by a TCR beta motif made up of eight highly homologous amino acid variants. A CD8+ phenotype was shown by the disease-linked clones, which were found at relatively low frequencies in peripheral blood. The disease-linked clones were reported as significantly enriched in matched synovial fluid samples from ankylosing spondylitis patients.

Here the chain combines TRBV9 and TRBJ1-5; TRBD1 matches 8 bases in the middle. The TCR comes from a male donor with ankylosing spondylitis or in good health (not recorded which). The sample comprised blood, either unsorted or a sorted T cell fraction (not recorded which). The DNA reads TGTGCCAGCAGCGAGGTCGGGACAGGGCCCCAGCATTTT. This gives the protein CASSEVGTGPQHF.